Many counts were recorded for the clone carrying this T cell receptor beta chain. The target antigen is unknown. CDR3 length: 18 residues. The germline gives CDR1 SGHNT, CDR2 YENEEA. Germline trimming cut 4 bases from V and 3 bases from J; bases unmatched to any gene: 12. RNA transcripts gave rise to amplified TCR beta CDR3 regions. When the TCR CDR3 underwent first-round RT-PCR, the HTBI primer set was used. From the multiplex PCR reads, TCRdb called clonotypes with MiXCR, one entry per CDR3 protein. The sample gives 550,000 to 600,000 distinct CDR3 sequences, 13% to 15% of which show up once; about 7% is in the top ten. This entry belongs to a study of T cells in Graves' hyperthyroidism and ophthalmopathy. For ophthalmopathy patients, the Clinical Activity Score was at least 3 and the NOSPECS grade at least 4; duration was under 3 months. Regarding the study as a whole: In validation, the model predicted ophthalmopathy. These predictions came a median about 6.8 months before onset.

The chain employs TRBV11-3 and TRBJ2-3; TRBD2 agrees at 11 bases. Sample: blood. This TCR derives from a woman aged 18-30 years with Graves' ophthalmopathy. CDR3 sequence (DNA): TGTGCCAGCAGCTCTCGACTTACTAGCGGGAGTCAAACAGATACGCAGTATTTT. Protein product: CASSSRLTSGSQTDTQYF.